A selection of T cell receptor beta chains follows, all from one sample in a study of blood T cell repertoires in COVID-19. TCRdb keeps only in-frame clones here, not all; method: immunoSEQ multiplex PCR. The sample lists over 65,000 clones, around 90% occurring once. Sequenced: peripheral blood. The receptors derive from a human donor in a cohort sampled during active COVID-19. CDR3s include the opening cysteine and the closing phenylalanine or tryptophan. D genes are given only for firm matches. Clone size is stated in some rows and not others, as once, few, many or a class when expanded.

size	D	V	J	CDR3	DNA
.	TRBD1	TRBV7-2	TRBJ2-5	CASSLEGARETQYF	TGTGCCAGCAGCTTAGAGGGGGCGAGAGAGACCCAGTACTTC
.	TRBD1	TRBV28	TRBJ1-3	CASSQTGVAGNTIYF	TGTGCCAGCAGTCAGACAGGGGTAGCTGGAAACACCATATATTTT
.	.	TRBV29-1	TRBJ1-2	CSVVGGGYTF	TGCAGCGTTGTTGGAGGGGGCTACACCTTC
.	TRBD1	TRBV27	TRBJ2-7	CASSGQDTYEQYF	TGTGCCAGCAGTGGACAGGATACCTACGAGCAGTACTTC
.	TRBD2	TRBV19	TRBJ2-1	CASTSSHERGGYNEQFF	TGTGCCAGTACCTCCTCCCACGAGCGGGGAGGCTACAATGAGCAGTTCTTC
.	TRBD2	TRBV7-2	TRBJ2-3	CASSKGLAGDIDTQYF	TGTGCCAGCAGCAAAGGGCTAGCGGGAGATATAGATACGCAGTATTTT
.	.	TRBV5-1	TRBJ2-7	CAINQGGFYEQYF	TGCGCCATCAACCAGGGGGGATTCTACGAGCAGTACTTC
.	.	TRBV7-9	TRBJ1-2	CASSIGSVDNYGYTF	TGTGCCAGCAGCATAGGGTCAGTTGATAACTATGGCTACACCTTC
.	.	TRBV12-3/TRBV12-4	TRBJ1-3	CASTRRGNTIYF	TGTGCCAGCACACGCCGGGGGAACACCATATATTTT
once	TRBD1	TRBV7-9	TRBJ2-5	CASSLRQGVQETQYF	TGTGCCAGCAGCTTACGACAGGGGGTCCAAGAGACCCAGTACTTC
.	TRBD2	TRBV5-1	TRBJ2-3	CASSFGLAGGLPDTQYF	TGCGCCAGCAGCTTCGGACTAGCGGGAGGGCTGCCGGATACGCAGTATTTT
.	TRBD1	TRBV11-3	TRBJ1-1	CASSLRPGQGTEAFF	TGTGCCAGCAGCCTAAGACCAGGACAGGGCACTGAAGCTTTCTTT
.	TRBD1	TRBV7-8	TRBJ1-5	CASSPPGQGNQPQHF	TGTGCCAGCAGCCCCCCCGGACAGGGGAATCAGCCCCAGCATTTT
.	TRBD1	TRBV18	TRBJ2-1	CASSPDRDVGNEQFF	TGTGCCAGCTCACCGGACAGGGATGTAGGCAATGAGCAGTTCTTC
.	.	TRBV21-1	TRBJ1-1	CASSGLIPATEAFF	TGTGCCAGCAGCGGACTAATCCCGGCCACTGAAGCTTTCTTT
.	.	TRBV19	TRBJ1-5	CASSLQDSNQPQHF	TGTGCCAGTAGTCTTCAGGATAGCAATCAGCCCCAGCATTTT
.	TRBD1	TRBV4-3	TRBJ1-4	CASSQTGGFNEKLFF	TGCGCCAGCAGCCAAACAGGGGGCTTTAATGAAAAACTGTTTTTT
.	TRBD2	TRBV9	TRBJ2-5	CASSVERSGNRRETQYF	TGTGCCAGCAGCGTAGAGAGAAGCGGGAATCGCCGGGAGACCCAGTACTTC